A selection of T cell receptor beta chains follows, all from one sample in a study of T-cell reconstitution after alpha-beta-depleted transplantation in children. One entry per CDR3 protein results from TCRdb running MiXCR on the PCR reads. Seen here are more than 550,000 distinct CDR3 sequences, 8% to 11% observed once, and the top ten hold about 4%. Sequences were derived from PBMCs from the stem cell graft donor, sampled from the stem cell graft. The receptors were sampled from a human donor who donated a stem cell graft to a child with acute myeloid leukemia. CDR3s include the opening cysteine and the closing phenylalanine or tryptophan. D genes are given only for firm matches. Not every row has a clone size; where given, it reads once, few, many or a size class.

J	V	size	D	DNA	CDR3
TRBJ2-3	TRBV29-1	NA	NA	TGCAGCGTTGAAGATGGACAAAACACAGATACGCAGTATTTT	CSVEDGQNTDTQYF
TRBJ2-6	TRBV12-3/TRBV12-4	few	NA	TGTGCCAGCAGTTTGTTCAGCGGCCGGGGGGCGGCCAGCTCTGGGGCCAACGTCCTGACTTTC	CASSLFSGRGAASSGANVLTF
TRBJ1-1	TRBV4-2	NA	TRBD1	TGTGCCAGCAGCCAAGAGCGTAGGGACAGAAAATTTAAAGAAGCTTTCTTT	CASSQERRDRKFKEAFF
TRBJ1-4	TRBV7-9	NA	TRBD1	TGTGCCAGCAGCTTAGTTCGGGTCGGGACAGCTGAAAAACTGTTTTTT	CASSLVRVGTAEKLFF
TRBJ1-6	TRBV11-2	NA	NA	TGTGCCAGCAGGTCTCCCTACAGAACCGACAATTCACCCCTCCACTTT	CASRSPYRTDNSPLHF
TRBJ2-7	TRBV9	many	NA	TGTGCCAGCAGCGTAGAGGGGGACGAGCAGTACTTC	CASSVEGDEQYF
TRBJ2-1	TRBV20-1	few	TRBD2	TGCAGTGCTAGGGACGCCTCGACTAGCGGGAGGGCCAATGAGCAGTTCTTC	CSARDASTSGRANEQFF
TRBJ1-2	TRBV5-1	many	NA	TGCGCCAGCTGGGATGACACTAACTATGGCTACACCTTC	CASWDDTNYGYTF
TRBJ2-3	TRBV7-2	many	TRBD2	TGTGCCAGCAGCCCCTATAGCGGGAGCACAGATACGCAGTATTTT	CASSPYSGSTDTQYF
TRBJ2-7	TRBV3-1	few	NA	TGTGCCAGCACCCCGTCACCACACCTTCTCTACGAGCAGTACTTC	CASTPSPHLLYEQYF
TRBJ2-7	TRBV9	few	TRBD2	TGTGCCAGCAGCGGAGGGACTAGCGGGACCGGTAACTCCTACGAGCAGTACTTC	CASSGGTSGTGNSYEQYF
TRBJ2-2	TRBV11-1	NA	NA	TGTGCCAGCAGCTCTTTAGTGGGGACTGGTCAGGCGAACACCGGGGAGCTGTTTTTT	CASSSLVGTGQANTGELFF
TRBJ1-4	TRBV29-1	NA	NA	TGCAGCGCCGCCTACGATGCAGGGCGATATAATGAAAAACTGTTTTTT	CSAAYDAGRYNEKLFF
TRBJ1-3	TRBV20-1	NA	NA	TGCAGTGCTAGACCCCCGATTGGCATCATATATTTT	CSARPPIGIIYF
TRBJ1-5	TRBV2	few	TRBD1	TGTGCCAGCAATCCCGACAGGGGCAATCAGCCCCAGCATTTT	CASNPDRGNQPQHF
TRBJ2-7	TRBV7-2	NA	TRBD2	TGTGCCAGCAGCCCTCGACTAGCGGGAGGTCCCTACGAGCAGTACTTC	CASSPRLAGGPYEQYF
TRBJ1-3	TRBV15	few	TRBD1	TGTGCCACCAGCAGAGAGACAGGGACGCTTGGAAACACCATATATTTT	CATSRETGTLGNTIYF
TRBJ1-1	TRBV5-6	NA	NA	TGTGCCAGCAGGCTGACAGCATCAGGGGCTGAAGCTTTCTTT	CASRLTASGAEAFF
TRBJ2-4	TRBV20-1	many	NA	TGCAGTGCTAGAGATAAGGAATGGGGAATCGGATGGGCCAAAAACATTCAGTACTTC	CSARDKEWGIGWAKNIQYF
TRBJ2-2	TRBV7-7	NA	TRBD2	TGTGCTACCTCACCCGGGACTAGCGGGACCGGGGAGCTGTTTTTT	CATSPGTSGTGELFF
TRBJ2-1	TRBV20-1	NA	TRBD2	TGCAGTGCTAGAGATCTCCCTAGCGGAGGTAGTGAGCAGTTCTTC	CSARDLPSGGSEQFF
TRBJ1-1	TRBV6-5	many	NA	TGTGCCACCCAGAAGGTGAACACTGAAGCTTTCTTT	CATQKVNTEAFF
TRBJ2-3	TRBV4-3	many	NA	TGCGCCAGCAGCCAAGGGGTAGCGGGCACAGATACGCAGTATTTT	CASSQGVAGTDTQYF
TRBJ2-7	TRBV5-1	many	NA	TGCGCCAGCAGCTTGGGTAGTAGTGGAGCCTACGAGCAGTACTTC	CASSLGSSGAYEQYF
TRBJ2-4	TRBV7-9	many	TRBD1	TGTGCCAGCAGCCCCCGGGACAGGAAAAACATTCAGTACTTC	CASSPRDRKNIQYF
TRBJ2-7	TRBV5-1	few	TRBD2	TGCGCCAGCAGCCCACATGGGACTAGCGGGAGGGCCGATTACGAGCAGTACTTC	CASSPHGTSGRADYEQYF
TRBJ2-5	TRBV15	few	NA	TGTGCCACCAGCAGAGATTACAGTCGGCAAGAGACCCAGTACTTC	CATSRDYSRQETQYF
TRBJ1-1	TRBV12-3/TRBV12-4	NA	TRBD1	TGTGCCAGCAGACCGACAGGGGGTATCACTGAAGCTTTCTTT	CASRPTGGITEAFF
TRBJ2-7	TRBV15	few	TRBD2	TGTGCCACCCCTACACAATTTGCCGGGACTAGCGAAATAAGCTCCTACGAGCAGTACTTC	CATPTQFAGTSEISSYEQYF
TRBJ2-2	TRBV5-1	few	TRBD2	TGCGCCAGCAGCTCCGTCTCCCCGCGGGAGTACGTCCGGGAGCTGTTTTTT	CASSSVSPREYVRELFF
TRBJ2-1	TRBV7-2	few	NA	TGTGCCAGCAGACTAGGGGGAAATGAGCAGTTCTTC	CASRLGGNEQFF
TRBJ1-1	TRBV9	many	NA	TGTGCCAGCAGCGTATCCCCTTACAGGGTACCGATGAACACTGAAGCTTTCTTT	CASSVSPYRVPMNTEAFF
TRBJ2-1	TRBV29-1	few	TRBD2	TGCAGCGACCAAAGCGGGAGTGAGGAGCAGTTCTTC	CSDQSGSEEQFF
TRBJ2-5	TRBV28	NA	NA	TGTGCCAGCAGCCCCGGGCTTCCTCAAGAGACCCAGTACTTC	CASSPGLPQETQYF
TRBJ2-5	TRBV9	many	TRBD1	TGTGCCAGCAGCGGATTAGGGACAGGGATTCCCTTTCAAGAGACCCAGTACTTC	CASSGLGTGIPFQETQYF
TRBJ2-5	TRBV11-2	NA	TRBD1	TGTGCCAGCAATGACAGGGGCCCCAGTGGGACCCAGTACTTC	CASNDRGPSGTQYF
TRBJ1-3	TRBV15	many	NA	TGTGCCACCAGCAGAGTAGGCAGGAGTTCTGGAAACACCATATATTTT	CATSRVGRSSGNTIYF
TRBJ2-7	TRBV5-1	many	NA	TGCGCCAGCAGTGTACAGTCCGAGTACGAGCAGTACTTC	CASSVQSEYEQYF
TRBJ2-3	TRBV5-1	few	TRBD2	TGCGCCAGCAGCTTGGCACTAGCGGGAGCCTCTAGCACAGATACGCAGTATTTT	CASSLALAGASSTDTQYF
TRBJ1-1	TRBV30	NA	NA	TGTGCCTGGAGATCGGGGTCCTGGACTGAAGCTTTCTTT	CAWRSGSWTEAFF
TRBJ2-3	TRBV29-1	NA	NA	TGCAGCGTTATGGACAGCCGCGGCACAGATACGCAGTATTTT	CSVMDSRGTDTQYF
TRBJ2-3	TRBV29-1	few	NA	TGCAGCGTTGAGTGGGCGGACAGCAGGTATTTT	CSVEWADSRYF
TRBJ2-3	TRBV20-1	many	NA	TGCAGTGCTCGCTACTGGAGGGCAGATACGCAGTATTTT	CSARYWRADTQYF
TRBJ1-1	TRBV6-2/TRBV6-3	few	NA	TGTGCCAGCATTGAGGAGGGGCGGGTTCCTGAAGCTTTCTTT	CASIEEGRVPEAFF
TRBJ2-7	TRBV7-2	many	NA	TGTGCCAGCAGCTACGGGGGTTCTGCTGTTTACGAGCAGTACTTC	CASSYGGSAVYEQYF
TRBJ2-7	TRBV4-3	NA	NA	TGCGCCAGCAGCCAGGGACGGAAGTCCTACGAGCAGTACTTC	CASSQGRKSYEQYF
TRBJ2-5	TRBV20-1	few	NA	TGCAGTGCTCCGGATTCCAGGGATCCAAGGGAGACCCAGTACTTC	CSAPDSRDPRETQYF
TRBJ1-1	TRBV20-1	few	NA	TGCAGTGTGCAACGCGCGAACACTGAAGCTTTCTTT	CSVQRANTEAFF
TRBJ1-1	TRBV28	NA	TRBD1	TGTGCCAGCACCCCCGTGCCAGGGGGCTACACTGAAGCTTTCTTT	CASTPVPGGYTEAFF
TRBJ1-2	TRBV20-1	many	NA	TGCAGTGCTAGAGATCAGGGCAGGGAGGGCTACACCTTC	CSARDQGREGYTF
TRBJ2-7	TRBV24-1	many	NA	TGTGCCACCAGTGACCATACGGACTCCACCGCGGCGGGCGAGCAGTACTTC	CATSDHTDSTAAGEQYF
TRBJ2-7	TRBV30	NA	NA	TGTGCCTGGAAGGAGGGGGCGCGCGAGCAGTACTTC	CAWKEGAREQYF
TRBJ1-1	TRBV7-2	many	NA	TGTGCCAGCAGCCATACGCGGATGAACACTGAAGCTTTCTTT	CASSHTRMNTEAFF